These T cell receptor beta chains were read from a single sample in a study of CD8+ T cells in alopecia areata. Assay: immunoSEQ multiplex PCR; the TCRdb copy retains only in-frame clones and omits some. The repertoire holds under 85,000 clones, with about half as singletons. The source was CD8+ T cells sorted from blood, collected at week 0. The receptors were gathered from a human donor with alopecia areata. CDR3s include the opening cysteine and the closing phenylalanine or tryptophan. D genes are given only for firm matches. Size values are once, few and many counts, or a class for expanded clones, and some rows have none.

>-|TRBV15|-|TRBJ2-7
TGTGCCACCAGCAGAGAGGCAGGGTCCTCCTACGAGCAGTACTTC
CATSREAGSSYEQYF
>-|TRBV7-9|-|TRBJ1-2
TGTGCCATCGACCGGGGAGATGGCTACACCTTC
CAIDRGDGYTF
>-|TRBV10-3|once|TRBJ2-5
TGTGCCATCAGTGAGTCAGCCCAAGAGACCCAGTACTTC
CAISESAQETQYF
>TRBD1|TRBV7-8|once|TRBJ2-5
TGTGCCAGCAGCGGAGAGACCGGGACAGGGCTGATCGAGACCCAGTACTTC
CASSGETGTGLIETQYF
>-|TRBV29-1|-|TRBJ2-2
TGCAGCGTCCCCGACAGTTCTGCCGGGGAGCTGTTTTTT
CSVPDSSAGELFF
>-|TRBV13|-|TRBJ2-7
TGTGCCAGCAGCTTAGGCAGGGGTTACGAGCAGTACTTC
CASSLGRGYEQYF
>-|TRBV29-1|few|TRBJ1-1
TGCAGCGTGACACAGATGAACACTGAAGCTTTCTTT
CSVTQMNTEAFF
>TRBD1|TRBV6-5|-|TRBJ2-2
TGTGCCAGCAGTTTTCGGACAGGGGCCTCGGGCGGGGAGCTGTTTTTT
CASSFRTGASGGELFF
>-|TRBV27|-|TRBJ1-4
TGTGCCAGCAGTCCATGGACGGGGAATGAAAAACTGTTTTTT
CASSPWTGNEKLFF
>-|TRBV10-2|-|TRBJ2-5
TGCGCCAGCAGTCGGAATGGGGAGTTCCCCCAAGAGACCCAGTACTTC
CASSRNGEFPQETQYF
>-|TRBV9|-|TRBJ2-1
TGTGCCAGCAGCGCACGACAGGCCGATGAGCAGTTCTTC
CASSARQADEQFF
>-|TRBV7-6|many|TRBJ1-2
TGTGCCAGCAGCGATAGACCCGAGCGTGGCTACACCTTC
CASSDRPERGYTF
>TRBD1|TRBV9|-|TRBJ1-1
TGTGCCAGCAGCGCCCAGACAGGGATAGAAACTGAAGCTTTCTTT
CASSAQTGIETEAFF
>-|TRBV6-5|few|TRBJ2-5
TGTGCCAGCAGTCTAGACAGGAAGGGAAAAACCCAGTACTTC
CASSLDRKGKTQYF
>-|TRBV6-5|few|TRBJ2-7
TGTGCCAGCAGTTACTCGAACCCAGGGGAGTCGTACGAGCAGTACTTC
CASSYSNPGESYEQYF
>TRBD2|TRBV7-2|many|TRBJ2-2
TGTGCCAGCAGCGCGTTTGGGACTAGCCTCTCCGGGGAGCTGTTTTTT
CASSAFGTSLSGELFF
>-|TRBV7-9|many|TRBJ2-1
TGTGCCAGCAGCCCTGACGGAGGGAGGACCTACAATGAGCAGTTCTTC
CASSPDGGRTYNEQFF
>-|TRBV29-1|-|TRBJ2-1
TGCAGCGTTGAACCTAACCGAGGACTCCACTACAATGAGCAGTTCTTC
CSVEPNRGLHYNEQFF
>TRBD2|TRBV6-5|-|TRBJ2-7
TGTGCCAGCAGTTCCGGGACTAGAGAGCAGTACTTC
CASSSGTREQYF
>TRBD2|TRBV4-1|-|TRBJ2-5
TGCGCCAGCAGCCAAGATTTAGCGGGAGTTGAGACCCAGTACTTC
CASSQDLAGVETQYF
>TRBD2|TRBV27|-|TRBJ2-1
TGTGCCAGCAGTTTCGGGAGGTTCACTGAGCAGTTCTTC
CASSFGRFTEQFF
>-|TRBV29-1|-|TRBJ2-7
TGCAGCGTCCCCGGGCGGTCGGGCTCTAGCGAGCAGTACTTC
CSVPGRSGSSEQYF
>TRBD2|TRBV4-1|-|TRBJ2-3
TGCGCCAGCAGCTACACACCGGGACTAGCGGGAGGGCAGGAAGGAGATACGCAGTATTTT
CASSYTPGLAGGQEGDTQYF
>TRBD2|TRBV4-3|-|TRBJ2-1
TGCGCCAGCAGCCAAGATCCTAGCGGGAGTTATGAGCAGTTCTTC
CASSQDPSGSYEQFF
>TRBD1|TRBV7-9|few|TRBJ2-1
TGTGCCAGCATGGGACAGGGCTACAATGAGCAGTTCTTC
CASMGQGYNEQFF
>-|TRBV4-1|few|TRBJ2-7
TGCGCCAGCAGCCAAGAGATTCGGGAGAGCTCCTACGAGCAGTACTTC
CASSQEIRESSYEQYF
>TRBD2|TRBV10-3|many|TRBJ2-3
TGTGCCATCGGACCCGACAACCCGACTAGCGGGAATGCTGATACGCAGTATTTT
CAIGPDNPTSGNADTQYF
>-|TRBV11-2|-|TRBJ2-1
TGTGCCAGCAGCTTAGGGGGAGGCAATGAGCAGTTCTTC
CASSLGGGNEQFF
>-|TRBV30|-|TRBJ2-3
TGTGCCACCCAGGTCTGGACAGATACGCAGTATTTT
CATQVWTDTQYF
>TRBD1|TRBV9|once|TRBJ2-7
TGTGCCAGCAGCGAGGGACAGGGAAAAGGGTACGAGCAGTACTTC
CASSEGQGKGYEQYF
>TRBD2|TRBV7-6|-|TRBJ2-1
TGTGCCACCGGAGGGGGCACTAGCGGGAGTCATGAGCAGTTCTTC
CATGGGTSGSHEQFF
>TRBD2|TRBV7-8|-|TRBJ2-3
TGTGCCAGCAGCTGGGTTGATAGCGGGGCCAGCACAGATACGCAGTATTTT
CASSWVDSGASTDTQYF
>-|TRBV6-6|-|TRBJ2-7
TGTGCCAGCAGTCCACTCGGGGAGCAGTACTTC
CASSPLGEQYF
>-|TRBV2|-|TRBJ2-5
TGTGCCAGCAGTGGCCCAGGAGCCACCCAAGAGACCCAGTACTTC
CASSGPGATQETQYF
>TRBD2|TRBV7-9|-|TRBJ2-5
TGTGCCAGCAGCTCTCCGGGACTAGCACTTAGGGCCCACTTC
CASSSPGLALRAHF
>-|TRBV29-1|-|TRBJ1-4
TGCAGCGTTTTCGAAAAGGGGGACCGGAATGAAAAACTGTTTTTT
CSVFEKGDRNEKLFF
>-|TRBV29-1|few|TRBJ1-1
TGCAGCGTGCGGGGTGGCATTTTCGGTGAAGCTTTCTTT
CSVRGGIFGEAFF
>-|TRBV6-5|-|TRBJ2-2
TGTGCCAGCAGTTACTCGACCGGGGAGCTGTTTTTT
CASSYSTGELFF
>-|TRBV5-1|-|TRBJ2-2
TGCGCCAGCAGCTACCCTAAGACACCTTCGAGCACCGGGGAGCTGTTTTTT
CASSYPKTPSSTGELFF
>-|TRBV7-9|-|TRBJ1-4
TGCGCCAGCAGCCCCCGGGGTTACGAGGAAAAACTGTTTTTT
CASSPRGYEEKLFF
>-|TRBV29-1|-|TRBJ2-7
TGCAGCGCCCGGTATGGCTACGAGCAGTACTTC
CSARYGYEQYF
>-|TRBV7-2|few|TRBJ1-2
TGTGCCAGCTCAGGAGGGGACTATGGCTACACCTTC
CASSGGDYGYTF
>-|TRBV29-1|few|TRBJ2-2
TGCAGCGTTGGGGCAGGGATTCCCGGGGAGCTGTTTTTT
CSVGAGIPGELFF